Included here is one T cell receptor (beta chain) sequence, with context. The sample is drawn from a study of blood T cell repertoires in COVID-19. Measured with immunoSEQ multiplex PCR; TCRdb has only the in-frame clones, and not every one. Of around 150,000 clones detected, about three quarters appear once; the ten largest clones hold 8.1%. CDR3 length equals 13 residues. V lost 5 bases and J 5 bases, leaving 13 bases between the germline ends. Looked up from germline, CDR1 is LNHDA and CDR2 is SQIVND (reference sequence). The rearrangement uses TRBV19 and TRBJ2-7, with D possibly TRBD2 on 6 matching bases. The sample consisted of peripheral blood. This sequence originates from a man aged 55 to 70 with acute or convalescent COVID-19. The CDR3 reads CASSSKGGNEQYF. The CDR3 DNA is TGTGCCAGTAGTTCAAAGGGAGGAAACGAGCAGTACTTC.